The clone carrying this T cell receptor beta chain was seen at least ten times. The sample belongs to a study of T cells in Graves' hyperthyroidism and ophthalmopathy. The CDR3 regions of TCR beta were amplified from RNA transcripts. The TCR CDR3 first-round RT-PCR relied on the HTBI primer set. TCRdb processed the multiplex PCR reads anew with MiXCR; each CDR3 protein has one entry. The sample lists hundreds of thousands of distinct CDR3 sequences; about 35% were seen once. The source of this sequence is a woman aged 35 to 49 with Graves' hyperthyroidism. Material for sequencing was blood.

In DNA, the CDR3 is TGTGCCATCAGTGACAGGGTGGGTTCACCCCTCCACTTT. It yields the protein CAISDRVGSPLHF. V and J are TRBV10-3 and TRBJ1-6, with D possibly matching TRBD1 (5 bases). V lost 3 bases and J lost 9, with 9 bases in between. Germline V CDR1 and CDR2: ENHRY, SYGVKD. This CDR3 contains 13 residues.